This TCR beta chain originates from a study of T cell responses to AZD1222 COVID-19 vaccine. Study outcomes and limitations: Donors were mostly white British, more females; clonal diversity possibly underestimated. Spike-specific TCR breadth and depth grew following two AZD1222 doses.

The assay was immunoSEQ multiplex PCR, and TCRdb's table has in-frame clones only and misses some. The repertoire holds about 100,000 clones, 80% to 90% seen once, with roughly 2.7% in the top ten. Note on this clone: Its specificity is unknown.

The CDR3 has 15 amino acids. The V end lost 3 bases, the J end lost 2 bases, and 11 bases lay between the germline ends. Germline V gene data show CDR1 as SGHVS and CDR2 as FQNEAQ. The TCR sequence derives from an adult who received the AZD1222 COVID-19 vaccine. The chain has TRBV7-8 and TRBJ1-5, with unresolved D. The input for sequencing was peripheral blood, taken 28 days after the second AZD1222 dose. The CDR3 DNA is TGTGCCAGCAGCTTGGCGGGGAGGCGCAATCAGCCCCAGCATTTT. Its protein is CASSLAGRRNQPQHF.